These 23 T cell receptor beta chains originate from one sample sequenced in a study of identical twins. TCRdb called the 5' RACE reads again in MiXCR, with one record for every CDR3 protein. The sample has 1.5 million to 2 million distinct CDR3 sequences, 32% seen once. The specimen was cord blood. The receptors were gathered from a newborn girl in good health.

The V and J genes are TRBV2 and TRBJ1-4; D is unclear. Germline V lookup: CDR1 SNHLY, CDR2 FYNNEI. Trimming removed 4 bases from V and 8 bases from J, with 8 bases in between. This CDR3 has 12 residues. The CDR3 DNA reads TGTGCCAGCAGTGTCGAAAGGGAAAAACTGTTTTTT. As protein: CASSVEREKLFF.

The rearrangement joins TRBV3-1 to TRBJ1-2; 12 nucleotides align to TRBD1. Germline CDR1 LGHDT, CDR2 YNNKEL (reference sequence). The V gene end was trimmed by 3 bases and the J gene end by 3 bases; junction bases not matched to a gene: 14. CDR3 size: 19 residues. The CDR3 bases are TGTGCCAGCAGCCAGGAACTTTGGGGGACAGGGGGCGCTTACTATGGCTACACCTTC. This codes for CASSQELWGTGGAYYGYTF. Supplemented by reference TRBV3-1 and TRBJ1-2, the full variable domain reads DTAVSQTPKYLVTQMGNDKSIKCEQNLGHDTMYWYKQDSKKFLKIMFSYNNKELIINETVPNRFSPKSPDKAHLNLHINSLELGDSAVYFCASSQELWGTGGAYYGYTFGSGTRLTVV.

This clonotype was detected once. The CDR3 DNA is TGTGCCAGCAGCCCACCTGTTAGAGGTCTTTCTAGGGCCAACGTCCTGACTTTC. Translating it yields CASSPPVRGLSRANVLTF. This chain connects TRBV7-8 to TRBJ2-6; D unresolved. V shed 5 bases and J shed 5 bases, with 22 bases lying between them. The CDR3 length is 18 residues. Germline loops: CDR1 SGHVS, CDR2 FQNEAQ.

CDR3 DNA: TGTGCCAGCAGTTTATCGACAGGGGGCGGAGGGTGGGACAAAAACATTCAGTACTTC. Amino acid sequence: CASSLSTGGGGWDKNIQYF. This sequence joins TRBV28 and TRBJ2-4; 10 positions match TRBD1. The V and J ends lost 1 base and 3 bases, in that order; junction bases with no gene match: 12. Germline CDR1 is MDHEN and CDR2 is SYDVKM. This CDR3 region has 19 residues. Combining the CDR3 with reference TRBV28 and TRBJ2-4 gives the whole variable domain DVKVTQSSRYLVKRTGEKVFLECVQDMDHENMFWYRQDPGLGLRLIYFSYDVKMKEKGDIPEGYSVSREKKERFSLILESASTNQTSMYLCASSLSTGGGGWDKNIQYFGAGTRLSVL.

The chain recombines TRBV6-2 or TRBV6-3 with TRBJ1-5; TRBD1 agrees at 7 bases. This CDR3 is 13 amino acids long. In germline, CDR1 is MNHEY, CDR2 SVGEGT. J gave up 6 bases and V 6 bases, and 5 bases lay outside the gene matches. The CDR3 region is CASSRGYGQPQHF. CDR3 DNA sequence: TGTGCCAGCAGCAGGGGGTACGGTCAGCCCCAGCATTTT.

This clonotype was seen at least ten times. V and J are TRBV12-3 or TRBV12-4 and TRBJ2-7; D is undetermined. CDR3 size: 16 residues. V lost 6 bases, J lost 1 base, and 19 bases lay in between. The CDR3 loop is CASSLDWRSVSYEQYF. In DNA form, the CDR3 reads TGTGCCAGCAGCCTCGATTGGCGTTCTGTTTCCTACGAGCAGTACTTC.

This clonotype turned up a few times. V is TRBV28 and J is TRBJ2-7; a possible D gene is TRBD1 (6 bases). Germline lookup yields CDR1 MDHEN and CDR2 SYDVKM. The CDR3 extends over 14 amino acids. V lost 3 bases, J lost 2 bases, and 11 bases lay in between. The CDR3 DNA follows: TGTGCCAGCAGTTTCCAGGGGCCTCCCTACGAGCAGTACTTC. Protein product: CASSFQGPPYEQYF. Supplemented by reference TRBV28 and TRBJ2-7, the full variable domain reads DVKVTQSSRYLVKRTGEKVFLECVQDMDHENMFWYRQDPGLGLRLIYFSYDVKMKEKGDIPEGYSVSREKKERFSLILESASTNQTSMYLCASSFQGPPYEQYFGPGTRLTVT.

This clonotype was counted ten times or more. This chain links TRBV5-5 with TRBJ1-2; no clear D. Germline V lookup: CDR1 SGHKS, CDR2 YYEKEE (reference sequence). V was cut by 0 bases and J by 4 bases, with 7 bases left in between. The CDR3 runs 13 residues. The CDR3 bases are TGTGCCAGCAGCTTGGAAGGGTTCTATGGCTACACCTTC. This translates into CASSLEGFYGYTF.

The table lists this clonotype with a count of one. The V call is TRBV6-5, the J call TRBJ2-5, with TRBD1 as a possible D gene (5 bases). The J call may be in error: the DNA end matches TRBJ2-7 better. The germline CDR1 and CDR2 sequences are MNHEY and SVGAGI. This CDR3 has 15 amino acids. In DNA form, the CDR3 reads TGTGCCAGCAGTTACTCCTGGCAGGGAAAGGCCGAGCAGTACTTC. Translated, it gives CASSYSWQGKAEQYF.

J is TRBJ2-2 and V is TRBV2; D unresolved. V was cut by 3 bases and J by 5 bases, with 4 bases left in between. Germline CDR1 and CDR2: SNHLY and FYNNEI. This CDR3 region has 12 residues. The chain's CDR3 is CASSDLTGELFF. The CDR3 DNA is TGTGCCAGCAGTGACCTAACCGGGGAGCTGTTTTTT.

This clonotype was seen only a few times. The rearrangement uses TRBV15 and TRBJ2-1; D unresolved. CDR1 is LNHNV, CDR2 YYDKDF, per germline (reference sequence). V gave up 0 bases and J gave up 1 base, with 13 bases separating them. CDR3 length: 17 residues. CDR3 nucleotide sequence: TGTGCCACCAGCAGAGATGTTTTTGGGTTTTCCTACAATGAGCAGTTCTTC. Translation: CATSRDVFGFSYNEQFF.

This chain joins TRBV20-1 and TRBJ2-1; D gene unclear. Trimming left V 3 bases short and J 9 bases short, with 12 bases between. Germline V lookup: CDR1 DFQATT, CDR2 SNEGSKA (reference sequence). The CDR3 is 12 amino acids. The CDR3 bases are TGCAGTGCTAGCAGGTATAGTCCTGAGCAGTTCTTC. Its translation is CSASRYSPEQFF.

A few counts support this clonotype. This chain uses TRBV2 with TRBJ2-1, with D possibly matching TRBD1 (7 bases). Deletions cut 8 bases from V and 2 bases from J, with 13 bases between. This CDR3 spans 14 amino acids. Germline V gene data show CDR1 as SNHLY and CDR2 as FYNNEI. The CDR3 protein is CASRSRGAYNEQFF. The CDR3 bases are TGTGCCAGCCGGTCCAGGGGGGCCTACAATGAGCAGTTCTTC.

This clonotype was seen a few times. This chain joins TRBV28 and TRBJ2-7; D not certain. Per germline, CDR1 MDHEN and CDR2 SYDVKM. The length of the CDR3 is 13 residues. V gave up 5 bases and J gave up 5 bases, with 13 bases separating them. In DNA, the CDR3 is TGTGCCAGCAGTCCCGTGGGCCTGAACGAGCAGTACTTC. Its translation: CASSPVGLNEQYF.

A note on this clonotype: A much larger clone lies a single base off, so this may be a read error. The chain links TRBV29-1 to TRBJ2-1; 8 bases align to TRBD1. CDR3 length: 12 amino acids. Trimming at V came to 4 bases and at J to 9 bases, leaving 5 bases not matched to a gene. Per the germline V gene, CDR1 is SQVTM and CDR2 is ANQGSEA. This CDR3 reads CSVVQGAREQFF. CDR3 nucleotides: TGCAGCGTTGTCCAGGGGGCGCGTGAGCAGTTCTTC.

This clonotype was detected only once. V gene TRBV7-2 combines with J gene TRBJ2-1; no clear D. This CDR3 is 12 amino acids long. Looked up from germline, CDR1 is SGHTA and CDR2 is FQGNSA. V lost 4 bases and J lost 10, with 11 bases in between. The DNA for the CDR3 is TGTGCCAGCAGCTCCCTGGCGGTCGAGCAGTTCTTC. It yields the protein CASSSLAVEQFF. The full variable domain, completed using reference TRBV7-2 and TRBJ2-1, is GAGVSQSPSNKVTEKGKDVELRCDPISGHTALYWYRQSLGQGLEFLIYFQGNSAPDKSGLPSDRFSAERTGGSVSTLTIQRTQQEDSAVYLCASSSLAVEQFFGPGTRLTVL.

In its sample, this clonotype was seen a few times. V usage is TRBV3-1 and J usage is TRBJ2-7; D might be TRBD1 (5 bases). The CDR3 runs to 13 residues. V lost 4 bases to trimming and J lost 4 bases, with 11 bases between them. Germline lookup yields CDR1 LGHDT and CDR2 YNNKEL (reference sequence). The CDR3 DNA reads as TGTGCCAGCAGCCGACAGCCCCCTTACGAGCAGTACTTC. Amino acids: CASSRQPPYEQYF.

The chain is built from TRBV5-6 and TRBJ2-1; 10 bases are a match to TRBD1. Trimming at V came to 2 bases and at J to 4 bases, leaving 6 bases not matched to a gene. Germline CDR1 is SGHDT and CDR2 is YYEEEE. CDR3 length: 16 residues. In DNA form, the CDR3 reads TGTGCCAGCAGCTTCCCGATGGGACAGGGGTACAATGAGCAGTTCTTC. Translating it yields CASSFPMGQGYNEQFF.

V and J are TRBV20-1 and TRBJ2-4, with D possibly matching TRBD1 (7 bases). Germline lookup yields CDR1 DFQATT and CDR2 SNEGSKA (reference sequence). Deletions cut 6 bases from V and 3 bases from J, with 15 bases between. The CDR3 has 14 amino acids. The CDR3 loop reads CSARRQGGKNIQYF. The CDR3 DNA sequence: TGCAGTGCCAGACGACAGGGAGGCAAAAACATTCAGTACTTC.

The rearrangement uses TRBV4-2 and TRBJ2-3; D unclear. Per germline, CDR1 LGHNA and CDR2 YNFKEQ. Trimming took 5 bases from V and 0 from J, leaving 15 bases between them. The length of the CDR3 is 16 residues. Here the CDR3 reads CASSFRTIESTDTQYF. CDR3 in DNA: TGTGCCAGCAGCTTTCGGACCATAGAAAGCACAGATACGCAGTATTTT.

This clonotype was seen only a few times. This chain links TRBV7-9 with TRBJ2-5; D assignment may be TRBD1 or TRBD2 (5 bases each). CDR1 and CDR2 from the germline V gene are SEHNR and FQNEAQ (reference sequence). Trimming left V 8 bases short and J 11 bases short, with 18 bases between. The CDR3 sequence is 12 residues long. The CDR3 sequence: CASLRRGDEQYF. CDR3 bases: TGTGCCAGCCTCCGTCGGGGCGATGAGCAGTACTTC.

This rearrangement joins TRBV6-5 to TRBJ1-1, with a tentative D call TRBD1 (6 bases). V lost 6 bases, J lost 5 bases, and 22 bases lay in between. This CDR3 has 16 amino acids. Germline assignment: CDR1 MNHEY and CDR2 SVGAGI. CDR3 nucleotide sequence: TGTGCCAGCAGCTACCCCCGGGGGGGCAGGGGTACTGAAGCTTTCTTT. Translation: CASSYPRGGRGTEAFF.

This clonotype turned up a few times. The chain joins TRBV20-1 to TRBJ2-1, with 7 nucleotides matching TRBD2. The J call may not be correct, given that the DNA end is closer to TRBJ2-7. There are 13 residues in the CDR3. The V gene's germline CDR1 is DFQATT and CDR2 SNEGSKA (reference sequence). The CDR3 here is CSARLAAYNEQYF. CDR3 bases: TGCAGTGCTAGACTAGCGGCCTACAATGAGCAGTACTTC.